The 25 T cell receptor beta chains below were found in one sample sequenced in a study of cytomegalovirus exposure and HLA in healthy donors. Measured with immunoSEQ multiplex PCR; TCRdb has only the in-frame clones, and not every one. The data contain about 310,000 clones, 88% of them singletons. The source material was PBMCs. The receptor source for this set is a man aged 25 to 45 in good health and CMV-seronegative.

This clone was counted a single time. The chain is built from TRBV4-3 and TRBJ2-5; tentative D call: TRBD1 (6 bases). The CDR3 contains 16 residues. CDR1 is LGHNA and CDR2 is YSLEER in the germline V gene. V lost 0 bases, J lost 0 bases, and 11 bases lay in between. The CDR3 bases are TGCGCCAGCAGCCAAGAGAGGACAGCGTACCAAGAGACCCAGTACTTC. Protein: CASSQERTAYQETQYF.

The CDR3 region is CASSTRQGGYGYTF. As DNA, the CDR3 is TGTGCCAGTAGTACTCGACAGGGTGGCTATGGCTACACCTTC. V and J are TRBV19 and TRBJ1-2, with 7 positions matching TRBD1. Germline trimming cut 4 bases from V and 4 bases from J; bases unmatched to any gene: 6. This CDR3 has 14 residues. Germline CDR1 and CDR2: LNHDA and SQIVND (reference sequence).

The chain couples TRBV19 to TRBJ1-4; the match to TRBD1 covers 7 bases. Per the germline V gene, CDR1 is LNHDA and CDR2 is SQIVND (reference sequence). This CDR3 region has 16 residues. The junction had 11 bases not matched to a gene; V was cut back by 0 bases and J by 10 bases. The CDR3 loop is CASSIESDRESGKLFF. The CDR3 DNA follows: TGTGCCAGTAGTATAGAATCCGACAGGGAGTCGGGAAAACTGTTTTTT. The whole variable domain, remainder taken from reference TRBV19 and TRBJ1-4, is DGGITQSPKYLFRKEGQNVTLSCEQNLNHDAMYWYRQDPGQGLRLIYYSQIVNDFQKGDIAEGYSVSREKKESFPLTVTSAQKNPTAFYLCASSIESDRESGKLFFGSGTQLSVL.

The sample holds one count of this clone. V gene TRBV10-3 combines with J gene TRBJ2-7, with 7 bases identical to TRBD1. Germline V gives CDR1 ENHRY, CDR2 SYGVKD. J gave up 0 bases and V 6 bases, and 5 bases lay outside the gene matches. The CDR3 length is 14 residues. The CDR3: CAISRTGFSYEQYF. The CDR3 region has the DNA TGTGCCATCAGCAGGACAGGATTCTCCTACGAGCAGTACTTC.

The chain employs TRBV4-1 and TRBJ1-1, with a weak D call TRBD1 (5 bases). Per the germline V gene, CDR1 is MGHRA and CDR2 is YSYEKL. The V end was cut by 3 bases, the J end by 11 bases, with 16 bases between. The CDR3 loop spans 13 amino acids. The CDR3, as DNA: TGCGCCAGCAGCCACCCCCCGGGGGGGTGGGCTTTCTTT. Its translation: CASSHPPGGWAFF.

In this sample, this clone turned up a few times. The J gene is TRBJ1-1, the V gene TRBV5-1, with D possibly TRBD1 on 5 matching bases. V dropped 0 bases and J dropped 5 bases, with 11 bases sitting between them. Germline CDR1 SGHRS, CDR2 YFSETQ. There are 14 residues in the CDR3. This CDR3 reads CASSLGRGTTEAFF. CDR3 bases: TGCGCCAGCAGCTTGGGTCGGGGGACGACTGAAGCTTTCTTT.

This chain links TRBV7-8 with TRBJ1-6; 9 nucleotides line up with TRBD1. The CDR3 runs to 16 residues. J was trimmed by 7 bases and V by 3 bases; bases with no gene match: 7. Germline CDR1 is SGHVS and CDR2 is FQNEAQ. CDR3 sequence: CASSFTGGIKNSPLHF. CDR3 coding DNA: TGTGCCAGCAGCTTTACAGGGGGCATTAAGAATTCACCCCTCCACTTT. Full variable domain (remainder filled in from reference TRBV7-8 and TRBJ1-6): GAGVSQSPRYKVAKRGQDVALRCDPISGHVSLFWYQQALGQGPEFLTYFQNEAQLDKSGLPSDRFFAERPEGSVSTLKIQRTQQEDSAVYLCASSFTGGIKNSPLHFGNGTRLTVT.

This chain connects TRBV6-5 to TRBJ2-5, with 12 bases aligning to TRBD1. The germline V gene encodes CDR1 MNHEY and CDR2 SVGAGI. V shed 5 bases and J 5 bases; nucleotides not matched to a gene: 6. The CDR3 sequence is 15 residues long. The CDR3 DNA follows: TGTGCCAGCAGTACCGGGACAGGGGGCCGTGAGACCCAGTACTTC. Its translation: CASSTGTGGRETQYF.

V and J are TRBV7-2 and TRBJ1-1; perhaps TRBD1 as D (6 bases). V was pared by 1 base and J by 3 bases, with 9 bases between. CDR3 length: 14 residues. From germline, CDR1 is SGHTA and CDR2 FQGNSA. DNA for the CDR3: TGTGCCAGCAGCTTAGGGGGGCGGTACACTGAAGCTTTCTTT. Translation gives CASSLGGRYTEAFF.

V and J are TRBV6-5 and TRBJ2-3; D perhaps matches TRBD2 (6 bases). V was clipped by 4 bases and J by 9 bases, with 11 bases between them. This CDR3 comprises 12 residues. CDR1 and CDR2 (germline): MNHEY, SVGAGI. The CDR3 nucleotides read TGTGCCAGCAGTTCGGGACTCCAGACGCAGTATTTT. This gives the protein CASSSGLQTQYF.

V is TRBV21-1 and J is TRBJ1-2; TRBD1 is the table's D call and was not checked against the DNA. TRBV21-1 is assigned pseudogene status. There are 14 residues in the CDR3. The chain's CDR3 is CASRKGGDRGGYTF. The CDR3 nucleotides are TGTGCCAGCAGGAAAGGGGGGGACAGGGGTGGCTACACCTTC.

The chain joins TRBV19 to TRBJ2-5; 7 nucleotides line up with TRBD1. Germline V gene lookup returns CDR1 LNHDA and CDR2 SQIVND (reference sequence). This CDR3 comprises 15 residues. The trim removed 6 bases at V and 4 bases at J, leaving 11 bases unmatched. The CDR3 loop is CASSSGQVGGETQYF. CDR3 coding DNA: TGTGCCAGTAGCAGCGGACAGGTTGGGGGAGAGACCCAGTACTTC.

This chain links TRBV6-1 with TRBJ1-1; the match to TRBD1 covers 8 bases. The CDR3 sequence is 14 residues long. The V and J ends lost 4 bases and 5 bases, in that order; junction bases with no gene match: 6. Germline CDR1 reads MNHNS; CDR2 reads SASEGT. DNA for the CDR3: TGTGCCAGCAGTGCACAGGGGGTCAAGACTGAAGCTTTCTTT. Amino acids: CASSAQGVKTEAFF.

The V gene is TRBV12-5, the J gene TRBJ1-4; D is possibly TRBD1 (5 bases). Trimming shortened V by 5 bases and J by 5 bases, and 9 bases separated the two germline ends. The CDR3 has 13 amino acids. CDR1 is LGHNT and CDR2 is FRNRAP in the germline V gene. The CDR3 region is CASGQEGNEKLFF. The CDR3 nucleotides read TGTGCTAGTGGTCAGGAGGGGAATGAAAAACTGTTTTTT.

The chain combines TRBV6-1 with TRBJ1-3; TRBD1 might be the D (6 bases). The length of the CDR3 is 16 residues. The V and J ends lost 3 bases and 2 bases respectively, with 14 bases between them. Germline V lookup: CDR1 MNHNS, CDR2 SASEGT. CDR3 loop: CASSDLLGATGNTIYF. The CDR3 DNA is TGTGCCAGCAGTGATCTTCTGGGGGCCACTGGAAACACCATATATTTT.

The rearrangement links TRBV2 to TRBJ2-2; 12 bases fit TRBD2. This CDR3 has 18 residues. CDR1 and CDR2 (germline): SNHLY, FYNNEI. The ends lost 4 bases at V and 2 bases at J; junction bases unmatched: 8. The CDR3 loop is CASSGLLAGGPNTGELFF. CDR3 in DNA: TGTGCCAGCAGTGGGCTACTAGCGGGGGGCCCTAACACCGGGGAGCTGTTTTTT.

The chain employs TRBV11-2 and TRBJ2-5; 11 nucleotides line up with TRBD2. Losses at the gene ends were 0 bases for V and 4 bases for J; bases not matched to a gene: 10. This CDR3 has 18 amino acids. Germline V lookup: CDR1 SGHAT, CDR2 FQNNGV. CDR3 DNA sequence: TGTGCCAGCAGCTTAGATCTCGGTAGCGGGGGGGCGAGAGAGACCCAGTACTTC. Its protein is CASSLDLGSGGARETQYF.

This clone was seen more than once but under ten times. DNA for the CDR3: TGCGCCAGCAGGCCAGGTAATAGCAATCAGCCCCAGCATTTT. Protein product: CASRPGNSNQPQHF. This chain links TRBV5-1 with TRBJ1-5; D is ambiguous. CDR3 length equals 14 residues. Per germline, CDR1 SGHRS and CDR2 YFSETQ. Trimming removed 5 bases at V and 0 bases at J, with 9 bases between.

CDR3 sequence reads: CASSYSPGGPYEQYF. In DNA, the CDR3 is TGTGCCAGCAGTTACTCTCCGGGGGGCCCCTACGAGCAGTACTTC. V is TRBV6-6 and J is TRBJ2-7, with a possible D match to TRBD2 (7 bases). The CDR3 loop spans 15 amino acids. Germline assignment: CDR1 MNHNY and CDR2 SVGAGI (reference sequence). V lost 0 bases, J lost 2 bases, and 11 bases lay in between.

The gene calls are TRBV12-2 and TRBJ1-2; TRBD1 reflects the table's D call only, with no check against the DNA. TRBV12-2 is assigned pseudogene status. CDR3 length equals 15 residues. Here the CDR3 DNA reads TGTGCAAGTCGCTTACCCCGACAGGCTAACTATGGCTACACCTTC. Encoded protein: CASRLPRQANYGYTF.

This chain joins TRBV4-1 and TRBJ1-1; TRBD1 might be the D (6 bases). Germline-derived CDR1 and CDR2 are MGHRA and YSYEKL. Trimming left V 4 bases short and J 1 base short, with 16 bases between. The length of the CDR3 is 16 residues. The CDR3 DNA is TGCGCCAGCAGCCCAGGCGGGGGCCGGAAGAACACTGAAGCTTTCTTT. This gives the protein CASSPGGGRKNTEAFF.

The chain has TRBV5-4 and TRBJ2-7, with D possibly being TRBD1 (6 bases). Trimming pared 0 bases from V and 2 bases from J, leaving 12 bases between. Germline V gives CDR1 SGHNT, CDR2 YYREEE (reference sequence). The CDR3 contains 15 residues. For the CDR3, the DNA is TGTGCCAGCAGCTTGGGAGGGGGATCAACCTACGAGCAGTACTTC. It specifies CASSLGGGSTYEQYF.

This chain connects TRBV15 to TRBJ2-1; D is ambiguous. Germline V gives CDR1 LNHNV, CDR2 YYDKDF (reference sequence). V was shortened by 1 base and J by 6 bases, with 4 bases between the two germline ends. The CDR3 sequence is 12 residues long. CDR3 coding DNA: TGTGCCACCAGCAGAGGGCTCAATGAGCAGTTCTTC. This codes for CATSRGLNEQFF.

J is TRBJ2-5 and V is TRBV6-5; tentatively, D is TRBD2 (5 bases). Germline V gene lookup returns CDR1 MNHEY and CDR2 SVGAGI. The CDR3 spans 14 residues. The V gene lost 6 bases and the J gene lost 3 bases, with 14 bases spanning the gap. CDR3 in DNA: TGTGCCAGCAGCCCTCTAGCTGCGGAAGAGACCCAGTACTTC. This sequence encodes CASSPLAAEETQYF.

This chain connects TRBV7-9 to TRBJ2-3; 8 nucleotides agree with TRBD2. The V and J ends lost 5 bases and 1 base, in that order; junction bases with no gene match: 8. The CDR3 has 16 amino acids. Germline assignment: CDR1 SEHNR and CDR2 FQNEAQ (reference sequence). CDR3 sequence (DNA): TGTGCCAGCAGCCCAATCCCGACTAGCGGCACAGATACGCAGTATTTT. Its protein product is CASSPIPTSGTDTQYF.